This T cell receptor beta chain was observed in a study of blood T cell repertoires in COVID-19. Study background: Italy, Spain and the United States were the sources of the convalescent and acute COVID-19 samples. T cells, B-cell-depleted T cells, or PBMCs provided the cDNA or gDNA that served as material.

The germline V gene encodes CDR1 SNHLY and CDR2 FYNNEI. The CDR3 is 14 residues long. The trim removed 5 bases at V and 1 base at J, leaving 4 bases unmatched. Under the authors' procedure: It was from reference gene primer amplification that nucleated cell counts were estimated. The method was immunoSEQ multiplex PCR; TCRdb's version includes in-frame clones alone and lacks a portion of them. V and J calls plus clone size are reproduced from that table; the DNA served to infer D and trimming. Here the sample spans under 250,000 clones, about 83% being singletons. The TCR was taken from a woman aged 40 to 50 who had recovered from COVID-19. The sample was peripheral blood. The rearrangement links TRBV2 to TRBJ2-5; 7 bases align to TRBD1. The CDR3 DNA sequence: TGTGCCAGCAGTATACGGACAGGCCAAGAGACCCAGTACTTC. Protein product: CASSIRTGQETQYF.